The next 18 T cell receptor beta chains were all read from a single sample in a study of chemoradiotherapy in HPV16-positive cancers. Measured with immunoSEQ multiplex PCR; TCRdb has only the in-frame clones, and not every one. The sample includes roughly 3,500 clones, over 85% of them seen just once. Sampling was done from a patient who underwent chemoradiotherapy. The receptors shown here come from a human donor with HPV-associated anogenital cancer.

CDR3 amino acids: CSVALDRASEAFF. The CDR3 coding sequence is TGCAGCGTTGCCCTCGACAGGGCTTCTGAAGCTTTCTTT. The chain carries TRBV29-1 and TRBJ1-1; 7 bases agree with TRBD1. V lost 4 bases and J lost 6; bases outside the gene matches: 8. Looked up from germline, CDR1 is SQVTM and CDR2 is ANQGSEA. The CDR3 totals 13 residues.

The chain combines TRBV5-1 with TRBJ1-3; D gene ambiguous. Per the germline V gene, CDR1 is SGHRS and CDR2 is YFSETQ. The CDR3 has 14 amino acids. V lost 0 bases and J lost 0, with 4 bases in between. CDR3 bases: TGCGCCAGCAGCTTGGGTTACTCTGGAAACACCATATATTTT. This codes for CASSLGYSGNTIYF.

The chain is built from TRBV25-1 and TRBJ1-2, with 11 bases fitting TRBD1. The length of the CDR3 is 17 residues. Germline CDR1 MGHDK, CDR2 SYGVNS. V was pared by 1 base and J by 7 bases, with 11 bases of the junction left unmatched. CDR3: CASSESPPGQGVLGYTF. As DNA, the CDR3 is TGTGCCAGCAGTGAATCCCCGCCGGGACAGGGGGTACTTGGCTACACCTTC.

This clone was seen a single time. The chain employs TRBV19 and TRBJ1-1; possible D gene TRBD1, 5 bases. Germline CDR1 and CDR2: LNHDA and SQIVND (reference sequence). The CDR3 loop spans 14 amino acids. V was cut by 3 bases and J by 13 bases, with 21 bases left in between. CDR3 coding DNA: TGTGCCAGTAGTATCGTGCGGGACGGTAATCTGGTTTTCTTT. This sequence encodes CASSIVRDGNLVFF.

The chain joins TRBV10-3 to TRBJ2-7; D unclear. Germline loops: CDR1 ENHRY, CDR2 SYGVKD. The V end was cut by 3 bases, the J end by 2 bases, with 14 bases between. The CDR3 runs 15 residues. CDR3 region: CAISDPLEVAYEQYF. Here the CDR3 DNA reads TGTGCCATCAGTGACCCCCTAGAGGTTGCCTACGAGCAGTACTTC.

The chain combines TRBV4-1 with TRBJ2-5; D not certain. V lost 1 base to trimming and J lost 5 bases, with 14 bases between them. This CDR3 has 15 residues. Germline CDR1 reads MGHRA; CDR2 reads YSYEKL. CDR3 protein: CASSQVPTAQETQYF. Written as DNA, the CDR3 is TGCGCCAGCAGCCAAGTGCCGACGGCCCAGGAGACCCAGTACTTC.

The rearrangement uses TRBV10-1 and TRBJ2-1; D remains ambiguous. Deletions cut 4 bases from V and 10 bases from J, with 8 bases between. This CDR3 has 11 residues. The germline V gene has CDR1 WNHNN and CDR2 SYGVQD (reference sequence). The CDR3 sequence is CASSGGPEQFF. The CDR3 region has the DNA TGCGCCAGCAGTGGAGGACCGGAGCAGTTCTTC.

CDR3 loop: CASSSDRGYQETQYF. The CDR3 DNA is TGTGCCAGCAGTTCGGACAGGGGGTACCAAGAGACCCAGTACTTC. The chain couples TRBV2 to TRBJ2-5; 10 bases are a match to TRBD1. The CDR3 consists of 15 residues. The germline gives CDR1 SNHLY, CDR2 FYNNEI. The V and J ends lost 5 bases and 0 bases, in that order; junction bases with no gene match: 3.

The rearrangement links TRBV7-2 to TRBJ2-3; 8 nucleotides match TRBD2. Germline trimming cut 5 bases from V and 1 base from J; bases unmatched to any gene: 8. The CDR3 loop spans 16 amino acids. Germline CDR1 and CDR2: SGHTA and FQGNSA. CDR3 amino acids: CASSPDWRGGTDTQYF. Here the CDR3 DNA reads TGTGCCAGCAGCCCAGACTGGCGGGGGGGCACAGATACGCAGTATTTT.

CDR3 sequence reads: CASSRRRQGMAGELFF. In nucleotides, the CDR3 is TGTGCCAGCAGCCGACGTAGGCAGGGGATGGCCGGGGAGCTGTTTTTT. The chain uses TRBV14 and TRBJ2-2; tentative D call: TRBD1 (6 bases). CDR1 SGHDN and CDR2 FVKESK come from the germline V gene. This CDR3 is built from 16 residues. Trimming took off 4 bases at V and 6 bases at J, with 18 bases between the two ends.

This sequence joins TRBV5-1 and TRBJ1-5; perhaps TRBD1 as D (5 bases). Germline CDR1 and CDR2: SGHRS and YFSETQ. The CDR3 sequence is 14 residues long. The V end lost 0 bases, the J end lost 3 bases, and 7 bases lay between the germline ends. CDR3 loop: CASSLGGTNQPQHF. The CDR3 DNA is TGCGCCAGCAGCTTGGGGGGGACCAATCAGCCCCAGCATTTT.

The chain links TRBV2 to TRBJ1-2, with 8 bases that match TRBD1. With 6 bases clipped from V and 8 bases from J, the junction kept 11 bases outside the gene matches. The V gene's germline CDR1 is SNHLY and CDR2 FYNNEI. CDR3 length: 14 residues. This chain's CDR3 is CASSAKWDRKGYTF. Written as DNA, the CDR3 is TGTGCCAGCAGCGCGAAATGGGACAGGAAGGGCTACACCTTC.

The chain joins TRBV27 to TRBJ2-7; 9 bases match TRBD1. V was pared by 2 bases and J by 3 bases, with 8 bases of the junction left unmatched. From germline, CDR1 is MNHEY and CDR2 SMNVEV (reference sequence). This CDR3 has 16 residues. The DNA of the CDR3 is TGTGCCAGCAGTTTAATGGACAGGGGAATTTTCTACGAGCAGTACTTC. Translation: CASSLMDRGIFYEQYF.

The gene calls are TRBV9 and TRBJ2-1; no clear D gene. V lost 4 bases and J lost 1, with 12 bases in between. The CDR3 length is 15 residues. CDR1 and CDR2 (germline): SGDLS, YYNGEE. The CDR3 loop is CASSPAGASYNEQFF. CDR3 coding DNA: TGTGCCAGCAGCCCCGCTGGCGCTTCCTACAATGAGCAGTTCTTC.

This sequence joins TRBV13 and TRBJ2-3; 15 bases fit TRBD2. Trimming cost V 5 bases and J 6 bases; bases outside gene matches: 12. The CDR3 has 18 residues. From germline, CDR1 is PRHDT and CDR2 FYEKMQ (reference sequence). This CDR3 is CASSQGLAGGGSADTQYF. The CDR3 bases are TGTGCCAGCAGCCAGGGACTAGCGGGGGGCGGGTCAGCCGATACGCAGTATTTT. Full variable domain (outside the CDR3, taken from reference TRBV13 and TRBJ2-3): AAGVIQSPRHLIKEKRETATLKCYPIPRHDTVYWYQQGPGQDPQFLISFYEKMQSDKGSIPDRFSAQQFSDYHSELNMSSLELGDSALYFCASSQGLAGGGSADTQYFGPGTRLTVL.

This clone was detected only once. This rearrangement joins TRBV7-8 to TRBJ2-7; D perhaps matches TRBD2 (6 bases). The V gene's germline CDR1 is SGHVS and CDR2 FQNEAQ. This CDR3 is 15 amino acids long. V shed 1 base and J shed 3 bases, with 13 bases lying between them. CDR3 sequence (DNA): TGTGCCAGCAGCTTAGGGGGTAGCGGCAACTACGAGCAGTACTTC. This codes for CASSLGGSGNYEQYF.

This chain connects TRBV2 to TRBJ2-2, with 7 bases aligning to TRBD2. In germline, CDR1 is SNHLY, CDR2 FYNNEI. J was trimmed by 1 base and V by 5 bases; bases with no gene match: 4. This CDR3 is 15 amino acids long. In DNA form, the CDR3 reads TGTGCCAGCAGTAAGGGACTAATGAACACCGGGGAGCTGTTTTTT. It specifies CASSKGLMNTGELFF.

This clone was detected once. The V call is TRBV11-2, the J call TRBJ1-4; D is ambiguous. This CDR3 is 15 amino acids long. V lost 0 bases to trimming and J lost 7 bases, with 12 bases between them. CDR1 is SGHAT and CDR2 is FQNNGV in the germline V gene. The CDR3 DNA follows: TGTGCCAGCAGCTTAGATCCGGCAGTCGGTGAAAAACTGTTTTTT. Translating gives CASSLDPAVGEKLFF.